A selection of T cell receptor beta chains follows, all from one sample in a study of long-term antiretroviral therapy in people with HIV. TCRdb keeps only in-frame clones here, not all; method: immunoSEQ multiplex PCR. The table shows about 25,000 clones, with 76% occurring only once. Sequenced here: unsorted PBMCs, sampled 1.1 years before starting antiretroviral therapy. Receptors were obtained from a woman aged 40-49 years with HIV. CDR3s include the opening cysteine and the closing phenylalanine or tryptophan. Size is omitted from some rows. Given values are once, few, many or a class for expanded clones.

CDR3 protein: CASSPLGGLGPYEQYF
clone size: -
V gene: TRBV11-2
J gene: TRBJ2-7

CDR3 protein: CASSLGDSEKLFF
clone size: once
V gene: TRBV5-1
J gene: TRBJ1-4

CDR3 protein: CASSIGGIEAFF
clone size: -
V gene: TRBV19
J gene: TRBJ1-1

CDR3 protein: CASSLNLAGGLEQYF
clone size: -
V gene: TRBV7-9
J gene: TRBJ2-7

CDR3 protein: CATSRGPAGHGAGELFF
clone size: -
V gene: TRBV15
J gene: TRBJ2-2

CDR3 protein: CASSQDRRDEQYF
clone size: -
V gene: TRBV14
J gene: TRBJ2-7

CDR3 protein: CASSQALEAFF
clone size: -
V gene: TRBV7-9
J gene: TRBJ1-1

CDR3 protein: CASSLDRERYYDTQYF
clone size: -
V gene: TRBV11-2
J gene: TRBJ2-3

CDR3 protein: CASSPDSLGTSGVEEQYF
clone size: -
V gene: TRBV11-3
J gene: TRBJ2-7

CDR3 protein: CASSLILSDNEQFF
clone size: -
V gene: TRBV5-1
J gene: TRBJ2-1

CDR3 protein: CASSFFVGASSGNTIYF
clone size: -
V gene: TRBV9
J gene: TRBJ1-3

CDR3 protein: CASSKSGGADTQYF
clone size: -
V gene: TRBV5-1
J gene: TRBJ2-3

CDR3 protein: CASRLAPGTEAFF
clone size: -
V gene: TRBV5-6
J gene: TRBJ1-1

CDR3 protein: CASSPGRWGGQSSGANVLTF
clone size: -
V gene: TRBV11-3
J gene: TRBJ2-6

CDR3 protein: CASRKQGGQPQHF
clone size: -
V gene: TRBV27
J gene: TRBJ1-5

CDR3 protein: CASSDSTGLGTQYF
clone size: few
V gene: TRBV10-1
J gene: TRBJ2-5

CDR3 protein: CASKFLGVNTEAFF
clone size: few
V gene: TRBV27
J gene: TRBJ1-1

CDR3 protein: CSVGTDYNQETQYF
clone size: -
V gene: TRBV29-1
J gene: TRBJ2-5

CDR3 protein: CASSWPGTATEAFF
clone size: -
V gene: TRBV5-5
J gene: TRBJ1-1

CDR3 protein: CASSSTGGRAEKLFF
clone size: -
V gene: TRBV6-5
J gene: TRBJ1-4

CDR3 protein: CSAETGGAEKLFF
clone size: once
V gene: TRBV29-1
J gene: TRBJ1-4

CDR3 protein: CASGLGRGFEQYF
clone size: -
V gene: TRBV12-5
J gene: TRBJ2-7

CDR3 protein: CASSLLAGGIRSVYEQYF
clone size: -
V gene: TRBV5-1
J gene: TRBJ2-7

CDR3 protein: CATSTGVYSNQPQHF
clone size: -
V gene: TRBV19
J gene: TRBJ1-5

CDR3 protein: CASSPTGGFGELFF
clone size: -
V gene: TRBV19
J gene: TRBJ2-2

CDR3 protein: CASSVGTDPVTEAFF
clone size: -
V gene: TRBV9
J gene: TRBJ1-1

CDR3 protein: CASSSTIAKNIQYF
clone size: few
V gene: TRBV7-9
J gene: TRBJ2-4

CDR3 protein: CASSLVPVNEQFF
clone size: -
V gene: TRBV13
J gene: TRBJ2-1

CDR3 protein: CASSLEPAGGLETQYF
clone size: -
V gene: TRBV5-1
J gene: TRBJ2-5

CDR3 protein: CASNTPERSNYGYTF
clone size: -
V gene: TRBV9
J gene: TRBJ1-2

CDR3 protein: CASSLTGSTYEQYF
clone size: -
V gene: TRBV11-3
J gene: TRBJ2-7

CDR3 protein: CASSQVSPLAPPRQTYGYTF
clone size: -
V gene: TRBV4-2
J gene: TRBJ1-2